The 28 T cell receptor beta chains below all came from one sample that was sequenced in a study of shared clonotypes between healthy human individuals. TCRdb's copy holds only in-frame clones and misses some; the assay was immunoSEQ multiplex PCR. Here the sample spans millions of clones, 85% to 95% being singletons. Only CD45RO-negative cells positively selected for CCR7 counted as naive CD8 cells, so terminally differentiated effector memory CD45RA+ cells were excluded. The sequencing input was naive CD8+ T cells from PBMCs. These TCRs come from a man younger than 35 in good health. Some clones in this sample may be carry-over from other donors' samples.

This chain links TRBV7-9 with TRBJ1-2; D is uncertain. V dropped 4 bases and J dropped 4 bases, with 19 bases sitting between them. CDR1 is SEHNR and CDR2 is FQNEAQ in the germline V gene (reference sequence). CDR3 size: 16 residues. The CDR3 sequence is CASSSPLHPSGYGYTF. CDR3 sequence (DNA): TGTGCCAGCAGCTCCCCCTTGCACCCTAGTGGCTATGGCTACACCTTC.

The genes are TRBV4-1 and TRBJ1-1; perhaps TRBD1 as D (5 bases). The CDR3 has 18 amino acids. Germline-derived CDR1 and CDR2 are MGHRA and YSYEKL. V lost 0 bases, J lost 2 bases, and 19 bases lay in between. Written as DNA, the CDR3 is TGCGCCAGCAGCCAAGATAATCGGGAGGGGTGGATTAACACTGAAGCTTTCTTT. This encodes CASSQDNREGWINTEAFF.

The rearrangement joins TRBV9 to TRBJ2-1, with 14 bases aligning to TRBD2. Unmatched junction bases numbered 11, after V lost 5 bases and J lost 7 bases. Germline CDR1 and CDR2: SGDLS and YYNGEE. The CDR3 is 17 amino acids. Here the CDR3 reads CASSPGLAGESWNEQFF. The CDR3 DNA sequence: TGTGCCAGCAGTCCGGGACTAGCGGGAGAGAGTTGGAATGAGCAGTTCTTC.

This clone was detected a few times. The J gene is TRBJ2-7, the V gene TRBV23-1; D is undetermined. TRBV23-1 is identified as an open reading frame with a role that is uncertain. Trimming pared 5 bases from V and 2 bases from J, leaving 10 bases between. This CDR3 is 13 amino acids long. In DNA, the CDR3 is TGCGCCAGCAGTTTACACAGAACCTACGAGCAGTACTTC. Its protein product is CASSLHRTYEQYF.

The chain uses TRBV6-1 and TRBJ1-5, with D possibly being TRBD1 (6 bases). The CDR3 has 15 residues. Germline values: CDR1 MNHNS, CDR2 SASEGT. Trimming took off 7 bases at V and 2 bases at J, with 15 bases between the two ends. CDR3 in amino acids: CASKNREGGNQPQHF. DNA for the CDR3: TGTGCCAGCAAGAACAGGGAAGGGGGCAATCAGCCCCAGCATTTT.

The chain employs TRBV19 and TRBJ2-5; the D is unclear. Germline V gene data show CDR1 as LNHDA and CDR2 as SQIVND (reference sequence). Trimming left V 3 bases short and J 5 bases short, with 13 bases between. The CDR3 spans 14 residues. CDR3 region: CASSMRRPMETQYF. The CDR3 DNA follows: TGTGCCAGTAGTATGAGACGCCCTATGGAGACCCAGTACTTC.

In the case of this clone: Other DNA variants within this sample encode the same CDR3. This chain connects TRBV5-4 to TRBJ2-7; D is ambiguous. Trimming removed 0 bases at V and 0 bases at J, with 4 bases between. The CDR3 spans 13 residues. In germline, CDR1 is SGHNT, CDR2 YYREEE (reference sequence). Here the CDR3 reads CASSLESSYEQYF. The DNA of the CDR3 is TGTGCCAGCAGCTTGGAGAGCTCCTACGAGCAGTACTTC. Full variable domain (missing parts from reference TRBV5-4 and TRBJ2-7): ETGVTQSPTHLIKTRGQQVTLRCSSQSGHNTVSWYQQALGQGPQFIFQYYREEENGRGNFPPRFSGLQFPNYSSELNVNALELDDSALYLCASSLESSYEQYFGPGTRLTVT.

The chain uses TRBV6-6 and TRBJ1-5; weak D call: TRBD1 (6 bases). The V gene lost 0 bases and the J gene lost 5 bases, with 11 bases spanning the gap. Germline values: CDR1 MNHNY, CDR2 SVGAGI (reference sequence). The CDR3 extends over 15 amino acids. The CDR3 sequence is CASSYSGTPDQPQHF. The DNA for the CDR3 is TGTGCCAGCAGTTACTCTGGGACACCTGATCAGCCCCAGCATTTT.

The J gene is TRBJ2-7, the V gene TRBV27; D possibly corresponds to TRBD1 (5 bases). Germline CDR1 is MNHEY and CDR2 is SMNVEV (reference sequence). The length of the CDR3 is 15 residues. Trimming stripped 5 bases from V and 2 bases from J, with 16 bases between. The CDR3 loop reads CASSITGTMAYEQYF. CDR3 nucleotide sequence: TGTGCCAGCAGTATCACAGGAACGATGGCCTACGAGCAGTACTTC.

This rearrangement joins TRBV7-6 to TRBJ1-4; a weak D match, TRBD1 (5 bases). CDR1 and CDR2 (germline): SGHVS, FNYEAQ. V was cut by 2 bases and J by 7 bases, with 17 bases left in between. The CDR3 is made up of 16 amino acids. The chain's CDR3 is CASSLNSPRGSEKLFF. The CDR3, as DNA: TGTGCCAGCAGCTTAAACTCTCCCCGGGGGAGTGAAAAACTGTTTTTT. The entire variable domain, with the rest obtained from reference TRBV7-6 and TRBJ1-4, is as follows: GAGVSQSPRYKVTKRGQDVALRCDPISGHVSLYWYRQALGQGPEFLTYFNYEAQQDKSGLPNDRFSAERPEGSISTLTIQRTEQRDSAMYRCASSLNSPRGSEKLFFGSGTQLSVL.

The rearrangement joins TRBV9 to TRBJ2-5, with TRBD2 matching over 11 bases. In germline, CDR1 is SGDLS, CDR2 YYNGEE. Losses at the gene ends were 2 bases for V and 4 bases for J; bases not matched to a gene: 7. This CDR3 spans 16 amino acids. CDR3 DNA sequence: TGTGCCAGCAGCGTTATAGCGGGAGGGCCCGGAGAGACCCAGTACTTC. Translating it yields CASSVIAGGPGETQYF.

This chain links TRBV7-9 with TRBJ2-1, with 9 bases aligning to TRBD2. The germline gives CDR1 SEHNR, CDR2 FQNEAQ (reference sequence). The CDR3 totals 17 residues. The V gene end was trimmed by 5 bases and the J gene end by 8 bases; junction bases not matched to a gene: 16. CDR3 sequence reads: CASSPPRASGVVDEQFF. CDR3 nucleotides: TGTGCCAGCAGCCCTCCCCGCGCTAGCGGGGTGGTTGATGAGCAGTTCTTC.

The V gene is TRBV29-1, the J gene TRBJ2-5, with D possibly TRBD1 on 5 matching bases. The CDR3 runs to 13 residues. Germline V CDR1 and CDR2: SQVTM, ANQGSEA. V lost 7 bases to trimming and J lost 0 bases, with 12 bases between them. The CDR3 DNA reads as TGCAGCGCTTTGACAGCGTACCAAGAGACCCAGTACTTC. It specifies CSALTAYQETQYF.

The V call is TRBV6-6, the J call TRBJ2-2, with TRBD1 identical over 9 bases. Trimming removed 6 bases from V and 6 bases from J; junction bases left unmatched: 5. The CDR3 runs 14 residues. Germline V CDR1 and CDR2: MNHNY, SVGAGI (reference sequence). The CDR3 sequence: CASRLQGASGELFF. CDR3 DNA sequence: TGTGCCAGCAGACTACAGGGGGCGTCCGGGGAGCTGTTTTTT.

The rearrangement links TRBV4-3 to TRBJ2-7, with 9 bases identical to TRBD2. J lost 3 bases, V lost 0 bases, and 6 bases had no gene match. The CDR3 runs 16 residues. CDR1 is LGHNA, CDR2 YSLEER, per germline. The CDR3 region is CASSQDGGLAYYEQYF. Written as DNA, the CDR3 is TGCGCCAGCAGCCAAGATGGGGGACTAGCTTACTACGAGCAGTACTTC.

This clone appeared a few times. The CDR3 loop is CASSLGLAGTVNTEAFF. The CDR3 nucleotides read TGCGCCAGCAGCTTGGGGTTGGCAGGGACCGTGAACACTGAAGCTTTCTTT. The chain uses TRBV5-1 and TRBJ1-1; TRBD1 might be the D (5 bases). The CDR3 has 17 residues. Trimming cost V 0 bases and J 0 bases, with 15 bases left between them. Germline lookup yields CDR1 SGHRS and CDR2 YFSETQ.

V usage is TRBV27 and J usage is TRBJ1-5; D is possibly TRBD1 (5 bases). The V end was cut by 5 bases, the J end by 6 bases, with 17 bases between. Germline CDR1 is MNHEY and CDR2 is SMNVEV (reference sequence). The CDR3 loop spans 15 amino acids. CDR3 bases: TGTGCCAGCAGTGCATGGGACGACAATCGTCAGCCCCAGCATTTT. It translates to CASSAWDDNRQPQHF.

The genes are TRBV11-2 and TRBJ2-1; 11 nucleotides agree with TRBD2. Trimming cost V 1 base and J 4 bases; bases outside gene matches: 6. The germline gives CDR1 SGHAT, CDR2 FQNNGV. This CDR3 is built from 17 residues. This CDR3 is CASSLVRLAGQYNEQFF. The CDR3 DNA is TGTGCCAGCAGCTTAGTGAGACTAGCGGGACAGTACAATGAGCAGTTCTTC.

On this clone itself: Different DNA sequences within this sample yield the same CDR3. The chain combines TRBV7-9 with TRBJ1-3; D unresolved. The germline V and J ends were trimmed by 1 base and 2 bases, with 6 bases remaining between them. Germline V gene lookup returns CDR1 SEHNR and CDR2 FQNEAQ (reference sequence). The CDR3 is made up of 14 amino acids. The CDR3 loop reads CASSLVGTGNTIYF. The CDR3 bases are TGTGCCAGCAGCTTAGTGGGGACTGGAAACACCATATATTTT.

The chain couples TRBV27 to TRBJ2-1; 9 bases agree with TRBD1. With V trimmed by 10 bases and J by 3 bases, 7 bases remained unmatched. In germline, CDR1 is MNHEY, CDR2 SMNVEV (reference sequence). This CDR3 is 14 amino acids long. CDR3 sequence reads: CATSEGQGYNEQFF. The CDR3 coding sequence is TGTGCCACCTCAGAGGGACAGGGCTACAATGAGCAGTTCTTC.

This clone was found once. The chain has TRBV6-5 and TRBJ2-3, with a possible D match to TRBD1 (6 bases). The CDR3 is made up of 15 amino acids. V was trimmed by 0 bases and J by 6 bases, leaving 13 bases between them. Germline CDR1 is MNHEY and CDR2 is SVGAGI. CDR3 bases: TGTGCCAGCAGTTACTCCGGACAGCCTTCGGATACGCAGTATTTT. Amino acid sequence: CASSYSGQPSDTQYF.

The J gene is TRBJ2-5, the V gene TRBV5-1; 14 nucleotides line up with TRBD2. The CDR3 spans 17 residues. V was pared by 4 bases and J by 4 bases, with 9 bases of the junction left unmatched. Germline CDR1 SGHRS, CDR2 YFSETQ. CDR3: CASSLPTSGRARETQYF. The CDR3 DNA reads TGCGCCAGCAGCCTACCGACTAGCGGGAGGGCCCGAGAGACCCAGTACTTC.

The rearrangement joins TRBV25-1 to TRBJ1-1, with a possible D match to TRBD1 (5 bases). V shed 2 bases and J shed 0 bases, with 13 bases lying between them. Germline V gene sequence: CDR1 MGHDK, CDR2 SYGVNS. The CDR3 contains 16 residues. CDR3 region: CASSEGGRGMNTEAFF. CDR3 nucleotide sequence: TGTGCCAGCAGTGAAGGTGGAAGGGGAATGAACACTGAAGCTTTCTTT.

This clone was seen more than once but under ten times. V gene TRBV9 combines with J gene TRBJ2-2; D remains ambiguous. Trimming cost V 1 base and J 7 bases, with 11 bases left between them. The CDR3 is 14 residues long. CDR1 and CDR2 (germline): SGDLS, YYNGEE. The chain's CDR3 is CASSVPDSGGELFF. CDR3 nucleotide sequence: TGTGCCAGCAGCGTACCTGACTCGGGCGGGGAGCTGTTTTTT. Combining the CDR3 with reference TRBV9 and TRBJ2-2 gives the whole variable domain DSGVTQTPKHLITATGQRVTLRCSPRSGDLSVYWYQQSLDQGLQFLIQYYNGEERAKGNILERFSAQQFPDLHSELNLSSLELGDSALYFCASSVPDSGGELFFGEGSRLTVL.

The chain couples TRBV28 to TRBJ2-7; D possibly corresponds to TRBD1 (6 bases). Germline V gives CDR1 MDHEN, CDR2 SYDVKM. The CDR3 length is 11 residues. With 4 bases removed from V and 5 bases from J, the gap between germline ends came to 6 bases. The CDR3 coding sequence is TGTGCCAGCAGTTGGACAGACGAGCAGTACTTC. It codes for CASSWTDEQYF.

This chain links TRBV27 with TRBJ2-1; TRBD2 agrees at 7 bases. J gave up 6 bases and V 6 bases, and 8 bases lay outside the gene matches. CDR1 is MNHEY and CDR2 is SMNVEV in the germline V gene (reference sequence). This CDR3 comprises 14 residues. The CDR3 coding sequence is TGTGCCAGCAGACTGACTGGGGGGGGCAATGAGCAGTTCTTC. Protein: CASRLTGGGNEQFF.

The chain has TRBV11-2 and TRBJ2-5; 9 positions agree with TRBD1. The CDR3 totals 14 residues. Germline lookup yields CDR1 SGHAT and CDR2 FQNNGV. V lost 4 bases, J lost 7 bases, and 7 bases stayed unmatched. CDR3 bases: TGTGCCAGCAGCTCACCGGGACAGGGAGCGACCCAGTACTTC. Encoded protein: CASSSPGQGATQYF.

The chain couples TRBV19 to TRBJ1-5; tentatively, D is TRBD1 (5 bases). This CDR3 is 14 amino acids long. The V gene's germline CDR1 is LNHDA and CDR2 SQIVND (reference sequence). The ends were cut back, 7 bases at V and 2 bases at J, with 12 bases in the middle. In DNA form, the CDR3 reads TGTGCCAGTACTGAGGTGGGGGGCAATCAGCCCCAGCATTTT. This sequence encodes CASTEVGGNQPQHF.